The 14 T cell receptor beta chains presented below share a single source sample, sequenced in a study of vaccination effects on CD4 cells after COVID-19. Sequencing was performed with immunoSEQ multiplex PCR; in TCRdb, only in-frame clones are kept and a portion is missing. The table shows 20,000 to 25,000 clones, with just under 75% occurring only once. Antigen-specific CD4+ T cells were expanded (with viral peptide pools) by the ViraFEST assay ahead of sequencing. Once cultured for roughly ten days, the cells underwent separation to obtain CD4+ T cells. The person's infection with SARS-CoV-2, confirmed by PCR, took place between March and December 2020. These receptors' antigens are unknown. Specimen: CD4+ T cells from PBMCs cultured with a peptide pool, collected before COVID-19 vaccination. The receptors were sampled from a human donor who had a prior SARS-CoV-2 infection.

In this sample, this clone turned up a few times. The genes are TRBV4-1 and TRBJ2-3; TRBD2 matches 7 bases. The CDR3 extends over 14 amino acids. V dropped 8 bases and J dropped 0; count of bases not matched to a gene: 5. From germline, CDR1 is MGHRA and CDR2 YSYEKL. DNA of the CDR3: TGCGCCAGCTCCCTAGCGGATAGCACAGATACGCAGTATTTT. This gives the protein CASSLADSTDTQYF.

This clone appeared a single time. The chain uses TRBV5-6 and TRBJ2-1; TRBD2 aligns across 9 bases. In germline, CDR1 is SGHDT, CDR2 YYEEEE. This CDR3 contains 17 residues. Trimming removed 1 base from V and 7 bases from J; junction bases left unmatched: 12. For the CDR3, the DNA is TGTGCCAGCAGCTTGTTCCTTCAAGCGGGAGGTTTAAATGAGCAGTTCTTC. It specifies CASSLFLQAGGLNEQFF. The full variable domain, rest sourced from reference TRBV5-6 and TRBJ2-1, is DAGVTQSPTHLIKTRGQQVTLRCSPKSGHDTVSWYQQALGQGPQFIFQYYEEEERQRGNFPDRFSGHQFPNYSSELNVNALLLGDSALYLCASSLFLQAGGLNEQFFGPGTRLTVL.

This chain joins TRBV19 and TRBJ2-1; the match to TRBD1 covers 9 bases. CDR3 length: 14 amino acids. The ends lost 4 bases at V and 8 bases at J; junction bases unmatched: 6. Looked up from germline, CDR1 is LNHDA and CDR2 is SQIVND (reference sequence). CDR3 residues: CASSRTGEGDEQFF. Written as DNA, the CDR3 is TGTGCCAGTAGTAGGACAGGGGAGGGAGATGAGCAGTTCTTC.

The rearrangement links TRBV3-1 (or the pseudogene TRBV3-2) to TRBJ2-5; D uncertain. V was shortened by 6 bases and J by 5 bases, with 10 bases between the two germline ends. Germline CDR1 and CDR2: LGHDT and YNNKEL (reference sequence). The CDR3 is 12 amino acids. This CDR3 reads CASRPWGETQYF. The DNA for the CDR3 is TGTGCCAGCAGGCCGTGGGGTGAGACCCAGTACTTC.

The chain carries TRBV6-6 and TRBJ2-1; the D is unclear. The CDR3 is 16 amino acids. Trimming removed 4 bases at V and 4 bases at J, with 17 bases between. Germline V lookup: CDR1 MNHNY, CDR2 SVGAGI (reference sequence). The CDR3 loop reads CASSFSPGTAYNEQFF. The CDR3 nucleotides are TGTGCCAGCAGTTTTTCCCCAGGAACGGCGTACAATGAGCAGTTCTTC.

The rearrangement joins TRBV6-5 to TRBJ2-1; 11 positions match TRBD2. The CDR3 contains 15 residues. CDR1 and CDR2 (germline): MNHEY, SVGAGI. With 5 bases clipped from V and 5 bases from J, the junction kept 5 bases outside the gene matches. The CDR3 DNA sequence: TGTGCCAGCAGTAGTCTAGCGGGGGGTAACAATGAGCAGTTCTTC. The encoded protein is CASSSLAGGNNEQFF.

This chain uses TRBV30 with TRBJ2-3; D call uncertain. Trimming shortened V by 0 bases and J by 4 bases, and 8 bases separated the two germline ends. The CDR3 length is 13 residues. Germline V gene data show CDR1 as GTSNPN and CDR2 as SVGIG (reference sequence). CDR3 region: CAWSVRLPDTQYF. The CDR3 nucleotides read TGTGCCTGGAGTGTAAGACTTCCAGATACGCAGTATTTT. Using reference TRBV30 and TRBJ2-3 for the parts outside the CDR3, the full variable domain is SQTIHQWPATLVQPVGSPLSLECTVEGTSNPNLYWYRQAAGRGLQLLFYSVGIGQISSEVPQNLSASRPQDRQFILSSKKLLLSDSGFYLCAWSVRLPDTQYFGPGTRLTVL.

V is TRBV5-1 and J is TRBJ1-1; D is perhaps TRBD1 (5 bases). With 2 bases removed from V and 4 bases from J, the gap between germline ends came to 15 bases. Germline V gives CDR1 SGHRS, CDR2 YFSETQ. This CDR3 is 15 amino acids long. The CDR3 loop reads CASSLSQVGATEAFF. For the CDR3, the DNA is TGCGCCAGCAGCTTATCACAGGTCGGGGCCACTGAAGCTTTCTTT. Full variable domain (missing parts from reference TRBV5-1 and TRBJ1-1): KAGVTQTPRYLIKTRGQQVTLSCSPISGHRSVSWYQQTPGQGLQFLFEYFSETQRNKGNFPGRFSGRQFSNSRSEMNVSTLELGDSALYLCASSLSQVGATEAFFGQGTRLTVV.

A single count supports this clone. CDR3 DNA: TGTGCCAGCAGCGTAGGCGGGGTGCGAGAAAAACTGTTTTTT. The encoded protein is CASSVGGVREKLFF. The V gene is TRBV9, the J gene TRBJ1-4; D remains ambiguous. This CDR3 has 14 residues. Germline loops: CDR1 SGDLS, CDR2 YYNGEE. V lost 0 bases, J lost 8 bases, and 11 bases lay in between. The full variable domain, completed using reference TRBV9 and TRBJ1-4, is DSGVTQTPKHLITATGQRVTLRCSPRSGDLSVYWYQQSLDQGLQFLIQYYNGEERAKGNILERFSAQQFPDLHSELNLSSLELGDSALYFCASSVGGVREKLFFGSGTQLSVL.

The chain uses TRBV6-2 or TRBV6-3 and TRBJ2-7; D is possibly TRBD1 (5 bases). The CDR3 spans 15 residues. The V gene's germline CDR1 is MNHEY and CDR2 SVGEGT. The germline V and J ends were trimmed by 0 bases and 1 base, with 10 bases remaining between them. The CDR3: CASSYSKDNSYEQYF. The CDR3 DNA reads as TGTGCCAGCAGTTACTCGAAGGACAATTCCTACGAGCAGTACTTC.

The DNA of the CDR3 is TGTGCCAGCAGCCCAGATAGCGGGAGGGCCCCAGATACGCAGTATTTT. This codes for CASSPDSGRAPDTQYF. The chain joins TRBV9 to TRBJ2-3, with TRBD2 matching 11 bases. Unmatched junction bases numbered 8, after V lost 4 bases and J lost 4 bases. Per germline, CDR1 SGDLS and CDR2 YYNGEE. The CDR3 has 16 amino acids. The whole variable domain, remainder taken from reference TRBV9 and TRBJ2-3, is DSGVTQTPKHLITATGQRVTLRCSPRSGDLSVYWYQQSLDQGLQFLIQYYNGEERAKGNILERFSAQQFPDLHSELNLSSLELGDSALYFCASSPDSGRAPDTQYFGPGTRLTVL.

The chain employs TRBV5-4 and TRBJ2-2; 7 bases fit TRBD2. V was clipped by 3 bases and J by 7 bases; unmatched bases: 6. This CDR3 has 14 residues. Germline assignment: CDR1 SGHNT and CDR2 YYREEE (reference sequence). The CDR3 DNA reads as TGTGCCAGCAGCTCCGCGGGGGTGATCGGGGAGCTGTTTTTT. Residues: CASSSAGVIGELFF.

The chain employs TRBV6-1 and TRBJ1-1, with a possible D match to TRBD1 (6 bases). The CDR3 extends over 15 amino acids. V was pared by 7 bases and J by 1 base, with 16 bases between. From germline, CDR1 is MNHNS and CDR2 SASEGT. CDR3 amino acids: CASIGRQEGNTEAFF. Here the CDR3 DNA reads TGTGCCAGCATAGGTCGACAGGAAGGGAACACTGAAGCTTTCTTT.

A few counts support this clone. The rearrangement uses TRBV7-9 and TRBJ2-2, with 12 bases aligning to TRBD2. The CDR3 covers 19 residues. Germline CDR1 is SEHNR and CDR2 is FQNEAQ (reference sequence). The ends lost 5 bases at V and 5 bases at J; junction bases unmatched: 15. The CDR3 DNA reads as TGTGCCAGCAGCCCTGGACTAGCGGGGCAATTTGGGGCAACCGGGGAGCTGTTTTTT. Its protein product is CASSPGLAGQFGATGELFF. Using reference TRBV7-9 and TRBJ2-2 for the parts outside the CDR3, the full variable domain is DTGVSQNPRHKITKRGQNVTFRCDPISEHNRLYWYRQTLGQGPEFLTYFQNEAQLEKSRLLSDRFSAERPKGSFSTLEIQRTEQGDSAMYLCASSPGLAGQFGATGELFFGEGSRLTVL.